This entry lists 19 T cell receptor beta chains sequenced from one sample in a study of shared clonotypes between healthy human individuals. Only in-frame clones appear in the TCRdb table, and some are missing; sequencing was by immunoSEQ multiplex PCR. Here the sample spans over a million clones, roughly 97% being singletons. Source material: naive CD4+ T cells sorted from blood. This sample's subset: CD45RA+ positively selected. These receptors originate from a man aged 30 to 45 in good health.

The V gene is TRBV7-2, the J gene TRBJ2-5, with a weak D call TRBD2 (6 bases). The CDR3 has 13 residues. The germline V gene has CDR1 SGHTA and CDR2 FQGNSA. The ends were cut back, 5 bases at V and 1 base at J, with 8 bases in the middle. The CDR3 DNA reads TGTGCCAGCAGCGGTAGCGGCCAAGAGACCCAGTACTTC. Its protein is CASSGSGQETQYF.

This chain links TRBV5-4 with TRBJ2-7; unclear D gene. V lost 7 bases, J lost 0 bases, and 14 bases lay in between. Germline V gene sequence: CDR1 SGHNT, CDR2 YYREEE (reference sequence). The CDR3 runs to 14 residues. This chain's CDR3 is CASRRVGSSYEQYF. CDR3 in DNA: TGTGCCAGCCGCCGGGTAGGTAGCTCCTACGAGCAGTACTTC.

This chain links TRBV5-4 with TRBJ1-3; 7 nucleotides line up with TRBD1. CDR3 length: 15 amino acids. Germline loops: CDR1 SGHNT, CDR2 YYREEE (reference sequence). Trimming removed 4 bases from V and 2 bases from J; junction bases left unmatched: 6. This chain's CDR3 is CASSPGQQAGNTIYF. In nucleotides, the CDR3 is TGTGCCAGCAGCCCGGGACAGCAGGCTGGAAACACCATATATTTT. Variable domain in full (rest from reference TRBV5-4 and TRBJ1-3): ETGVTQSPTHLIKTRGQQVTLRCSSQSGHNTVSWYQQALGQGPQFIFQYYREEENGRGNFPPRFSGLQFPNYSSELNVNALELDDSALYLCASSPGQQAGNTIYFGEGSWLTVV.

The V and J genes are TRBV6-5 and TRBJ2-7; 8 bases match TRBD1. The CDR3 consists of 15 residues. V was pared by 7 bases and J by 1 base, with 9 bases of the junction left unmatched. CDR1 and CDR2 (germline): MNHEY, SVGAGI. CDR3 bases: TGTGCCAGCAAGATGGACAGGGTGTGGTCCTACGAGCAGTACTTC. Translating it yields CASKMDRVWSYEQYF.

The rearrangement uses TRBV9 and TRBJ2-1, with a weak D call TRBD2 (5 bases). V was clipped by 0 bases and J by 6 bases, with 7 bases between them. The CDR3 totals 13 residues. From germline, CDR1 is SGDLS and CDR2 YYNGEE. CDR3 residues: CASSVGTSNEQFF. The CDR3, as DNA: TGTGCCAGCAGCGTAGGAACTAGCAATGAGCAGTTCTTC. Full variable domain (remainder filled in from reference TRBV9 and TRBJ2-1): DSGVTQTPKHLITATGQRVTLRCSPRSGDLSVYWYQQSLDQGLQFLIQYYNGEERAKGNILERFSAQQFPDLHSELNLSSLELGDSALYFCASSVGTSNEQFFGPGTRLTVL.

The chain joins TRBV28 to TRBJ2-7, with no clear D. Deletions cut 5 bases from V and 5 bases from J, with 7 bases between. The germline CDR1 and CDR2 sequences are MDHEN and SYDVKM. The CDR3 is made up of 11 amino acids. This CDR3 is CASSTPHEQYF. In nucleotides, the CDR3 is TGTGCCAGCAGTACCCCTCACGAGCAGTACTTC.

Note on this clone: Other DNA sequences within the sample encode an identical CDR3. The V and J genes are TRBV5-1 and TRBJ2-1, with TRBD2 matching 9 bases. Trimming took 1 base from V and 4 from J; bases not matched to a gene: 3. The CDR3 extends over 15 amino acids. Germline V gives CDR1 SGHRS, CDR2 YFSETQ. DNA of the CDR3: TGCGCCAGCAGCTTGAGCCTAGCGGGGTACAATGAGCAGTTCTTC. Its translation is CASSLSLAGYNEQFF.

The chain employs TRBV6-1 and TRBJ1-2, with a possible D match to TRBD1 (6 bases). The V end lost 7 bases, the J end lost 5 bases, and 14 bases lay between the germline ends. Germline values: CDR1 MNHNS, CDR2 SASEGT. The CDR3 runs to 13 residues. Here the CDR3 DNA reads TGTGCCAGCAAGGGCGGGGGGCTATATGGCTACACCTTC. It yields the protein CASKGGGLYGYTF.

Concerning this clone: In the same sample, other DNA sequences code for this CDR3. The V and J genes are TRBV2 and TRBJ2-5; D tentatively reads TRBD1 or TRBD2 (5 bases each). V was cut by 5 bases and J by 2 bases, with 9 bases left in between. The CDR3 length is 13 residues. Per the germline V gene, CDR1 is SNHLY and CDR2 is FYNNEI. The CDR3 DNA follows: TGTGCCAGCAGTCGGGACCGACAAGAGACCCAGTACTTC. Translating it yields CASSRDRQETQYF.

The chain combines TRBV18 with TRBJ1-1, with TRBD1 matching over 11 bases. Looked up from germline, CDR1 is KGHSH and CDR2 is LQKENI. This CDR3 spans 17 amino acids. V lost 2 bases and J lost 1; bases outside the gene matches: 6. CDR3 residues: CASSPGQGARSNTEAFF. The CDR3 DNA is TGTGCCAGCTCACCAGGACAGGGGGCAAGGTCGAACACTGAAGCTTTCTTT.

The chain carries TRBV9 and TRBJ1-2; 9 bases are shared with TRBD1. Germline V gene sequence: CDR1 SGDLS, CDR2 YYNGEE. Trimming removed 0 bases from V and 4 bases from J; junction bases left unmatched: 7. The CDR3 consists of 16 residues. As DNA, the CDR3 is TGTGCCAGCAGCGTAGGACCGGGACAGGGTATCTATGGCTACACCTTC. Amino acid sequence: CASSVGPGQGIYGYTF.

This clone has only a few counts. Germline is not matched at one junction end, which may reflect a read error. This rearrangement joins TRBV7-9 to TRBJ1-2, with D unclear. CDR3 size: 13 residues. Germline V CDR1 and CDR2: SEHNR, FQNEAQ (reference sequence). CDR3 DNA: TGTGCCAGCAGCGTAGCCCCGTTTAATGGCTACACCTTC. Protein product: CASSVAPFNGYTF.

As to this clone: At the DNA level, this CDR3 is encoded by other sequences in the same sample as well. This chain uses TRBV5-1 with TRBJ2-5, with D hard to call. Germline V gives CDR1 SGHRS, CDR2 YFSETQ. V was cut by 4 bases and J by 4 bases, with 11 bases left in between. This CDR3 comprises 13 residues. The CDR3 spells CASSPTLGETQYF. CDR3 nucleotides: TGCGCCAGCAGCCCAACTCTGGGAGAGACCCAGTACTTC. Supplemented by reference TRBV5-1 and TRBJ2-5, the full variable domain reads KAGVTQTPRYLIKTRGQQVTLSCSPISGHRSVSWYQQTPGQGLQFLFEYFSETQRNKGNFPGRFSGRQFSNSRSEMNVSTLELGDSALYLCASSPTLGETQYFGPGTRLLVL.

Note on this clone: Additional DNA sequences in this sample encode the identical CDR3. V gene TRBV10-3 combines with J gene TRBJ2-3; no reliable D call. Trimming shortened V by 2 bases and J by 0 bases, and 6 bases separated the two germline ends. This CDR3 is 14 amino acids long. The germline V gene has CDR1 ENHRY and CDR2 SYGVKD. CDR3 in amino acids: CAISEVGSTDTQYF. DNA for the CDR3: TGTGCCATCAGTGAGGTGGGTAGCACAGATACGCAGTATTTT.

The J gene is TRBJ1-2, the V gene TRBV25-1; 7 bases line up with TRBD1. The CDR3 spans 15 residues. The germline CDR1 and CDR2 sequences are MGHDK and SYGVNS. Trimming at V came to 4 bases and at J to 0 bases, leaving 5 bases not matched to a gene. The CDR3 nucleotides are TGTGCCAGCAGTGCAGGGACAGTTCCTAACTATGGCTACACCTTC. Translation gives CASSAGTVPNYGYTF.

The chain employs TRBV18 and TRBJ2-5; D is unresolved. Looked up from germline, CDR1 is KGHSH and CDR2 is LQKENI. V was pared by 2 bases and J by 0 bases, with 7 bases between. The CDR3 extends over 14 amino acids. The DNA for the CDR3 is TGTGCCAGCTCACCAGATACTTACCAAGAGACCCAGTACTTC. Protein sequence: CASSPDTYQETQYF.

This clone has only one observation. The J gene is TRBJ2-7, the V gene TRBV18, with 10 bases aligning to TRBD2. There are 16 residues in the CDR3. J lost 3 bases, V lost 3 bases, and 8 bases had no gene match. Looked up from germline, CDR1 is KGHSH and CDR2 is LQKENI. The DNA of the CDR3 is TGTGCCAGCTCACCTACCAGGACTAGCGGAAGCTACGAGCAGTACTTC. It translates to CASSPTRTSGSYEQYF.

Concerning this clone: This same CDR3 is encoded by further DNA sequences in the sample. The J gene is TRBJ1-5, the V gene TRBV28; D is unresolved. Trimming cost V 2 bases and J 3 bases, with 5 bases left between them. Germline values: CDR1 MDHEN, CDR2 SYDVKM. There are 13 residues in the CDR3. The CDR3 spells CASSLLVNQPQHF. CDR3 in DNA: TGTGCCAGCAGTTTACTTGTCAATCAGCCCCAGCATTTT.

CDR3 region: CASSFGLSSGKYNEQFF. CDR3 nucleotides: TGCGCCAGCAGCTTTGGGTTATCTAGCGGGAAATACAATGAGCAGTTCTTC. The chain has TRBV5-1 and TRBJ2-1; 9 nucleotides line up with TRBD2. Trimming took 2 bases from V and 4 from J; bases not matched to a gene: 10. The V gene's germline CDR1 is SGHRS and CDR2 YFSETQ. This CDR3 has 17 amino acids.